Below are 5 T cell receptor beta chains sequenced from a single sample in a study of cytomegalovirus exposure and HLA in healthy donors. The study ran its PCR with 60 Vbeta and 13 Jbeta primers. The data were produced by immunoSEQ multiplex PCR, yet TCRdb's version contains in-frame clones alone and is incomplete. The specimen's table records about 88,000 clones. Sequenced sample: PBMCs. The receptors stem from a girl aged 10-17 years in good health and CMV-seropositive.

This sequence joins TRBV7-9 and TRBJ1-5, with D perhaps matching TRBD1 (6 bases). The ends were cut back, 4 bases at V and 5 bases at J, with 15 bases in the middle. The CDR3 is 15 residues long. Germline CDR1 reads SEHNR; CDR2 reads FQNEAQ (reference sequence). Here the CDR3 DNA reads TGTGCCAGCAGCTCTGGGACATTCGGGGATCAGCCCCAGCATTTT. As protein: CASSSGTFGDQPQHF.

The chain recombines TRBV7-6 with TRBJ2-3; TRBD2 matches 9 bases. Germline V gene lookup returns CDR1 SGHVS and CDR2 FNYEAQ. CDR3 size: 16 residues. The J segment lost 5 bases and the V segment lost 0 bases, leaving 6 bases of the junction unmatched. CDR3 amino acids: CASSLARGGAVDTQYF. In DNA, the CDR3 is TGTGCCAGCAGCTTAGCCCGCGGGGGGGCCGTAGATACGCAGTATTTT.

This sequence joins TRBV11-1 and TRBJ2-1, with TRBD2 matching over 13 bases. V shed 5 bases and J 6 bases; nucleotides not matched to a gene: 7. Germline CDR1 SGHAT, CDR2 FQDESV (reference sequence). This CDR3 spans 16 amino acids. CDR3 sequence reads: CASSPTSGGLVNEQFF. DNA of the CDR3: TGTGCCAGCAGCCCGACTAGCGGGGGGCTCGTCAATGAGCAGTTCTTC. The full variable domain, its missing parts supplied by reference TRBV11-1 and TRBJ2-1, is EAEVAQSPRYKITEKSQAVAFWCDPISGHATLYWYRQILGQGPELLVQFQDESVVDDSQLPKDRFSAERLKGVDSTLKIQPAELGDSAMYLCASSPTSGGLVNEQFFGPGTRLTVL.

The CDR3 region has the DNA TGTGCCAGCATATTTGTCAGACTCGGAGGGAGTCGGGGCTACACCTTC. It encodes CASIFVRLGGSRGYTF. The genes are TRBV2 and TRBJ1-2; D not resolved. This CDR3 is 16 amino acids long. Germline CDR1 and CDR2: SNHLY and FYNNEI. The V gene lost 7 bases and the J gene lost 8 bases, with 26 bases spanning the gap.

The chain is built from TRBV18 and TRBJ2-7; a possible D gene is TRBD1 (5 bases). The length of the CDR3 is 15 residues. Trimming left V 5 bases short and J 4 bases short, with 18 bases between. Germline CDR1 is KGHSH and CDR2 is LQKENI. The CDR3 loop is CASSEGEWGLYEQYF. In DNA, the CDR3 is TGTGCCAGCTCAGAAGGAGAATGGGGCCTTTACGAGCAGTACTTC.